The sequence of this TCR beta chain was determined in a study of shared T cell receptors in the human thymus. This clone was recorded only once. Sequencing was performed with immunoSEQ multiplex PCR; in TCRdb, only in-frame clones are kept and a portion is missing. The sample lists roughly 550,000 clones, around 78% occurring once. The V end was cut by 1 base, the J end by 8 bases, with 14 bases between. Germline loops: CDR1 LNHDA, CDR2 SQIVND (reference sequence). This CDR3 is 15 amino acids long. These data were likewise used in another study, on human thymus T cells. From that study: Thymus specimens were resections from corrective heart surgery. Across thymic and blood repertoires, the usage of V and J genes appeared to be biased.

The sequencing input was thymocytes. This TCR was recovered from a boy under two years old with a congenital heart defect. The chain joins TRBV19 to TRBJ1-4; a possible D gene is TRBD1 (5 bases). CDR3 protein: CASSIVEAEGEKLFF. The CDR3, as DNA: TGTGCCAGTAGTATAGTCGAAGCGGAGGGGGAAAAACTGTTTTTT.